There are a few counts of the clone carrying this TCR beta chain. The target antigen is unknown. Trimming left V 8 bases short and J 3 bases short, with 20 bases between. The CDR3 consists of 15 residues. The germline V gene encodes CDR1 MNHEY and CDR2 SVGAGI. The data stem from a study of post-analysis software for immune sequencing data. General study results and limits: TRBV5-6, TRBV5-1 and TRBV20-1 belonged to a set of roughly five TRBV segments that were more frequent in patients than controls.

Every TCR beta cDNA library bore unique molecular identifiers. TCRdb passed the PCR reads through MiXCR, listing each CDR3 protein once. The data show hundreds of thousands of distinct CDR3 sequences, over 45% seen once. The sample comprised blood. This chain connects TRBV6-5 to TRBJ2-7; D might be TRBD2 (7 bases). The source of this sequence is a girl aged 2 to 10 with multiple sclerosis. Here the CDR3 DNA reads TGTGCCAGCGGGGGGGCTGGATCCGGGAACTACGAGCAGTACTTC. Its protein is CASGGAGSGNYEQYF.